The rows below give T cell receptor beta chains drawn from one sample of a study of beta chain features in type 1 diabetes. Sequenced by immunoSEQ multiplex PCR; TCRdb stores in-frame clones only, minus some. The table has under 300,000 clones, 20% seen once; the top ten hold less than 0.035%. Sequencing was done on a sample of naive CD4+ T cells from blood. The receptor set was obtained from a woman in her forties with type 1 diabetes. Each CDR3 is given with its conserved first and last residue. The D gene is left open where the match is weak. Clone size appears in some rows only: once, few, many, or a class for an expanded clone.

length	V	size	J	D	DNA	CDR3
13	TRBV30	few	TRBJ1-1	.	TGTGCCTGGACCCTGGGACAGAACACTGAAGCTTTCTTT	CAWTLGQNTEAFF
12	TRBV14	.	TRBJ2-1	.	TGTGCCAGCAGCCAAGACGGCAATGAGCAGTTCTTC	CASSQDGNEQFF
11	TRBV5-6	few	TRBJ2-7	.	TGTGCCAGCAGCAGGGGCTACGAGCAGTACTTC	CASSRGYEQYF
16	TRBV5-1	few	TRBJ2-3	TRBD2	TGCGCCAGCAGCTCCTGGACTAGCGGGGGGGAAGATACGCAGTATTTT	CASSSWTSGGEDTQYF
13	TRBV9	.	TRBJ2-1	.	TGTGCCAGCAGCGCGTTTACTAGTTCTGAGCAGTTCTTC	CASSAFTSSEQFF
14	TRBV30	few	TRBJ2-3	.	TGTGCCTGGTCGTCAAGCGGACGCACAGATACGCAGTATTTT	CAWSSSGRTDTQYF
13	TRBV30	few	TRBJ2-5	.	TGTGCCTCCGCTCCCGGGACTTGGGAGACCCAGTACTTC	CASAPGTWETQYF
14	TRBV7-6	few	TRBJ2-1	.	TGTGCCAGCAGCTTAGGTTCAGGTACTAATGAGCAGTTCTTC	CASSLGSGTNEQFF
12	TRBV28	few	TRBJ2-1	.	TGTGCCAGCAGCTCAACTAGCACCGAGCAGTTCTTC	CASSSTSTEQFF
12	TRBV18	few	TRBJ2-7	.	TGTGCCAGCTCACCAGGCAGGGACGAGCAGTACTTC	CASSPGRDEQYF
15	TRBV7-9	.	TRBJ2-3	.	TGTGCCAGCAGCTTAGCGCTAGCAGAGTCAGATACGCAGTATTTT	CASSLALAESDTQYF
16	TRBV9	few	TRBJ2-2	TRBD2	TGTGCCAGCAGCCCCGGGGCTAGCGGAAACACCGGGGAGCTGTTTTTT	CASSPGASGNTGELFF
16	TRBV5-1	.	TRBJ2-1	TRBD2	TGCGCCAGCAGCTTGGCCGGACTAGCGGAGTACAATGAGCAGTTCTTC	CASSLAGLAEYNEQFF
12	TRBV5-1	few	TRBJ1-2	.	TGCGCCAGCAGCTTGGGCGGGAATGGCTACACCTTC	CASSLGGNGYTF
14	TRBV29-1	few	TRBJ2-1	.	TGCAGCGTTGGACATCCCCTTCCCTACAATGAGCAGTTCTTC	CSVGHPLPYNEQFF
12	TRBV11-3	.	TRBJ1-2	TRBD1	TGTGCCAGCAGCTCCGGGACAGGGGCCGTCACCTTC	CASSSGTGAVTF
14	TRBV18	.	TRBJ1-6	.	TGTGCCAGCTCTCCGGGACTTGGGAATTCACCCCTCCACTTT	CASSPGLGNSPLHF
12	TRBV29-1	.	TRBJ2-5	.	TGCAGCGTGACAGCTAAACAAGAGACCCAGTACTTC	CSVTAKQETQYF
16	TRBV28	few	TRBJ2-7	TRBD1	TGTGCCAGCAGTCTGAACCCCGGGACAGGGGTGCACGAGCAGTACTTC	CASSLNPGTGVHEQYF
15	TRBV5-1	.	TRBJ2-7	.	TGCGCCAGCAGCTTCGTTGTTGGTGAGGCGGGGGAGCAGTACTTC	CASSFVVGEAGEQYF
12	TRBV7-9	few	TRBJ2-2	TRBD1	TGTGCCTTACAGGGGGACACCGGGGAGCTGTTTTTT	CALQGDTGELFF
14	TRBV5-1	.	TRBJ1-1	TRBD1	TGCGCCAGCAGCTTATGGGACAGAAACACTGAAGCTTTCTTT	CASSLWDRNTEAFF
14	TRBV29-1	few	TRBJ1-1	.	TGCAGCGTTACCAGGACATCCCTGAACACTGAAGCTTTCTTT	CSVTRTSLNTEAFF
16	TRBV4-1	.	TRBJ2-7	TRBD1	TGCGCCAGCAGCCAATCCCCGGGACAGTCCGCTACGGAGCAGTACTTC	CASSQSPGQSATEQYF
13	TRBV4-3	.	TRBJ2-1	.	TGCGCCAGCAGCCAAGAGTTGACCAGGGAGCAGTTCTTC	CASSQELTREQFF
13	TRBV6-5	few	TRBJ2-7	.	TGTGCCAGCTGGCAGGCGCACTCCTACGAGCAGTACTTC	CASWQAHSYEQYF
15	TRBV5-4	.	TRBJ2-7	TRBD2	TGTGCCAGCAGCCCTGGACTAGCGGGAGTGGACGAGCAGTACTTC	CASSPGLAGVDEQYF
17	TRBV9	few	TRBJ2-3	TRBD2	TGTGCCAGCAGCGTAGGGAGGGGACTAGCGGCCACAGATACGCAGTATTTT	CASSVGRGLAATDTQYF
13	TRBV7-3	few	TRBJ2-3	.	TGTGCCAGCAGCCTTGGCGGTACAGATACGCAGTATTTT	CASSLGGTDTQYF
15	TRBV6-5	few	TRBJ1-5	.	TGTGCCAGCAGTTACTCGAGCGGTAACCATCAGCCCCAGCATTTT	CASSYSSGNHQPQHF
13	TRBV28	.	TRBJ1-5	TRBD1	TGTGCCAGCAGGCCAGGGGGCGATCAGCCCCAGCATTTT	CASRPGGDQPQHF
13	TRBV7-3	.	TRBJ2-1	TRBD2	TGTGCCAGCAGCCGGACTAGCTCTAGTGAGCAGTTCTTC	CASSRTSSSEQFF
15	TRBV6-5	.	TRBJ1-1	TRBD1	TGTGCCAGCAGTCCCCGACAGGGGGCTGACACTGAAGCTTTCTTT	CASSPRQGADTEAFF
15	TRBV9	few	TRBJ2-7	TRBD2	TGTGCCAGCAGCGTACTAGCGGGGGGGCTCGACGAGCAGTACTTC	CASSVLAGGLDEQYF
15	TRBV7-2	few	TRBJ2-5	TRBD2	TGTGCCAGCAGCTTAACTAGCGGGAGGGCCGAGACCCAGTACTTC	CASSLTSGRAETQYF
18	TRBV29-1	few	TRBJ2-3	TRBD1	TGCAGCGTTGAATCCCTACGCCCCCGGGACAGGGAAACAGATACGCAGTATTTT	CSVESLRPRDRETDTQYF
13	TRBV30	.	TRBJ1-1	.	TGTGCCTGGACAGTTTCCTCCGGGGCTGAAGCTTTCTTT	CAWTVSSGAEAFF
15	TRBV9	.	TRBJ2-3	TRBD1	TGTGCCAGCAGCACCGGGACAGGGGGCACAGATACGCAGTATTTT	CASSTGTGGTDTQYF
13	TRBV28	few	TRBJ2-1	TRBD2	TGTGCCAGCAGGCGGACACTAACTAGCGGGACCCTCTTC	CASRRTLTSGTLF
15	TRBV25-1	.	TRBJ2-5	TRBD2	TGTGCCAGCAGTGATTCGGTAGCGGGACTAGAGACCCAGTACTTC	CASSDSVAGLETQYF
16	TRBV5-1	few	TRBJ2-3	.	TGCGCCAGCAAGACTAGACCAAACCAGCCTACAGATACGCAGTATTTT	CASKTRPNQPTDTQYF
18	TRBV25-1	few	TRBJ2-6	.	TGTGCCAGCAGTGAATGGGCAGGGGAGAGCTCTGGGGCCAACGTCCTGACTTTC	CASSEWAGESSGANVLTF
14	TRBV4-3	few	TRBJ1-5	TRBD1	TGCGCCAGCAGCCCGGGACAGGGCAATCAGCCCCAGCATTTT	CASSPGQGNQPQHF
17	TRBV5-6	.	TRBJ2-5	.	TGTGCCAGCAGCTCGGCTAGACCAAGTAAACTCAAGAGAACCCAGTACTTC	CASSSARPSKLKRTQYF
16	TRBV4-1	.	TRBJ2-3	TRBD1	TGCGCCAGCAGCCCCGGGACAGGGGGCATCGGGGATACGCAGTATTTT	CASSPGTGGIGDTQYF
15	TRBV19	.	TRBJ2-1	TRBD2	TGTGCTTCCGCAATGACTAGCGGGGAATACAATGAGCAGTTCTTC	CASAMTSGEYNEQFF
13	TRBV7-2	.	TRBJ1-2	.	TGTGCCAGCAGCTCGAGGTCGGGGGGTGGCTACACCTTC	CASSSRSGGGYTF
16	TRBV5-1	.	TRBJ2-3	.	TGCGCCAGCAGCTTGGAGACAGGTCATCGGGGAGATACGCAGTATTTT	CASSLETGHRGDTQYF
14	TRBV2	few	TRBJ2-1	.	TGTGCCAGCAAATTAGGAAGCGGTAACAATGAGCAGTTCTTC	CASKLGSGNNEQFF